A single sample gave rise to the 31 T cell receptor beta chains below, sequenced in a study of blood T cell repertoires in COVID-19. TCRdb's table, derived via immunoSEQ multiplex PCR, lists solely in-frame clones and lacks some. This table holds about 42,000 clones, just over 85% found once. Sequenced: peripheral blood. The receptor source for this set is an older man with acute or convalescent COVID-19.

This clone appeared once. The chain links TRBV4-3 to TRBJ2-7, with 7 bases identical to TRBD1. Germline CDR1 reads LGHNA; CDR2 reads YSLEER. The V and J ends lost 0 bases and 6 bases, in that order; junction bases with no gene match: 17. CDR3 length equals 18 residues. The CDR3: CASSQDLWSDRALGEQYF. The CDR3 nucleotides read TGCGCCAGCAGCCAAGATTTGTGGTCAGACAGGGCCCTTGGCGAGCAGTACTTC.

The CDR3 region has the DNA TGTGCCAGCAGCCGTGGCCCCGAAGCTTTCTTT. This encodes CASSRGPEAFF. The J gene is TRBJ1-1, the V gene TRBV5-4; D is unresolved. This CDR3 comprises 11 residues. V lost 4 bases and J lost 8, with 9 bases in between. Germline assignment: CDR1 SGHNT and CDR2 YYREEE (reference sequence).

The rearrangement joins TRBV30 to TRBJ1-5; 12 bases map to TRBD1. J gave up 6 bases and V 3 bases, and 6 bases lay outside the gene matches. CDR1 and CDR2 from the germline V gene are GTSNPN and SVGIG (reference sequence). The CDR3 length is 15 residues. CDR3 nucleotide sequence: TGTGCCTGGAGGCCGGGACAGGGGGCTGTTCAGCCCCAGCATTTT. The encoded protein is CAWRPGQGAVQPQHF.

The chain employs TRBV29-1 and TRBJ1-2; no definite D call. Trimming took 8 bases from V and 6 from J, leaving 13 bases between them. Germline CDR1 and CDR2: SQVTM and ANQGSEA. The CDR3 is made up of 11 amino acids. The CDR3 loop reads CSLLAPNGYTF. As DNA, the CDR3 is TGCAGCCTGTTGGCTCCCAATGGCTACACCTTC. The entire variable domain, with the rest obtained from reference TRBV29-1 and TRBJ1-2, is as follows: SAVISQKPSRDICQRGTSLTIQCQVDSQVTMMFWYRQQPGQSLTLIATANQGSEATYESGFVIDKFPISRPNLTFSTLTVSNMSPEDSSIYLCSLLAPNGYTFGSGTRLTVV.

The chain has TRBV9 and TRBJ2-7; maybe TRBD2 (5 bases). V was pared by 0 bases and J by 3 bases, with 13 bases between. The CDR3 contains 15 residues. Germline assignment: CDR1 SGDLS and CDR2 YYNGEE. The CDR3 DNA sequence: TGTGCCAGCAGCGTAGGCAGAGGGAGTTACTACGAGCAGTACTTC. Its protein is CASSVGRGSYYEQYF. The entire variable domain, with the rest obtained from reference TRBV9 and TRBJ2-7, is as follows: DSGVTQTPKHLITATGQRVTLRCSPRSGDLSVYWYQQSLDQGLQFLIQYYNGEERAKGNILERFSAQQFPDLHSELNLSSLELGDSALYFCASSVGRGSYYEQYFGPGTRLTVT.

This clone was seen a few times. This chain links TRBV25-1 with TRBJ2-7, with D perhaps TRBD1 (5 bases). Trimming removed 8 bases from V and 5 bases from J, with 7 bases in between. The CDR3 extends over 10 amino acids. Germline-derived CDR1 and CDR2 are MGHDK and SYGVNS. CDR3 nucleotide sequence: TGTGCCAGCGGACATAACGAGCAGTACTTC. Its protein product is CASGHNEQYF.

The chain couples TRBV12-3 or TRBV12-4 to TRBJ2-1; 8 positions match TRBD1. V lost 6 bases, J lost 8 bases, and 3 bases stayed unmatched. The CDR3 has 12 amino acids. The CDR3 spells CASSYRGDEQFF. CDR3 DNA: TGTGCCAGCAGCTACAGGGGGGATGAGCAGTTCTTC.

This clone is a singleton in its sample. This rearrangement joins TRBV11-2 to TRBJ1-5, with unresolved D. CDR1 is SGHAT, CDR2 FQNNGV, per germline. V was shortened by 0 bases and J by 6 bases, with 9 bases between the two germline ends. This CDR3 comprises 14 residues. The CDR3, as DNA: TGTGCCAGCAGCTTAGACAGGAACGTTCAGCCCCAGCATTTT. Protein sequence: CASSLDRNVQPQHF.

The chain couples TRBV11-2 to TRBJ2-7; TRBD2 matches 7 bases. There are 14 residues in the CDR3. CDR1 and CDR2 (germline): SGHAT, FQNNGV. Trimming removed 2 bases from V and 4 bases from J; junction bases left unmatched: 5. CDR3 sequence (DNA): TGTGCCAGCAGCTTAAGGGAGGGGATTTACGAGCAGTACTTC. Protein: CASSLREGIYEQYF.

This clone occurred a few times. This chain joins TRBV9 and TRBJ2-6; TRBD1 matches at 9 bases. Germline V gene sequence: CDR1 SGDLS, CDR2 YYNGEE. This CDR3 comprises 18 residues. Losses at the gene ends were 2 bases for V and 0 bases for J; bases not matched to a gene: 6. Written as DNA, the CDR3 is TGTGCCAGCAGCGTTCGTACAGGGGGCGCCTCTGGGGCCAACGTCCTGACTTTC. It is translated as CASSVRTGGASGANVLTF.

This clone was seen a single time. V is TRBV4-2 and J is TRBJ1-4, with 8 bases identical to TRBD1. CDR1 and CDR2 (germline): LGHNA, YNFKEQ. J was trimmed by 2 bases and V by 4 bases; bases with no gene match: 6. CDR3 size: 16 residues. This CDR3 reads CASSPPWTGTNEKLFF. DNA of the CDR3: TGTGCCAGCAGCCCCCCATGGACAGGGACTAATGAAAAACTGTTTTTT.

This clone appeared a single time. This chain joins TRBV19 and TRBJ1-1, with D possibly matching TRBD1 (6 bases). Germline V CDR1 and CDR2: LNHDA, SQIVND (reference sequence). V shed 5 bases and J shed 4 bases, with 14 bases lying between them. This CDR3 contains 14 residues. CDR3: CASSPVQGATEAFF. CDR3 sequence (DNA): TGTGCCAGTAGTCCAGTACAGGGAGCCACTGAAGCTTTCTTT.

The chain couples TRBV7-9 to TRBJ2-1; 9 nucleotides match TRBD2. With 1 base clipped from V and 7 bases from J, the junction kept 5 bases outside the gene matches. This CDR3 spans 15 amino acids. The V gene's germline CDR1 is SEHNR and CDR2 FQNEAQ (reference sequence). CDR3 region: CASSLGSGSANEQFF. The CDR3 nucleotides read TGTGCCAGCAGCTTAGGTAGCGGGAGTGCAAATGAGCAGTTCTTC.

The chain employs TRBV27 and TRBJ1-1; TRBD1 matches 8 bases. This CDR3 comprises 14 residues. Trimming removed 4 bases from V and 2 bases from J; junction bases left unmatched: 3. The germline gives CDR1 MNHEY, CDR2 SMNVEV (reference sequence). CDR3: CASSYRGENTEAFF. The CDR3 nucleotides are TGTGCCAGCAGTTACAGGGGGGAAAACACTGAAGCTTTCTTT.

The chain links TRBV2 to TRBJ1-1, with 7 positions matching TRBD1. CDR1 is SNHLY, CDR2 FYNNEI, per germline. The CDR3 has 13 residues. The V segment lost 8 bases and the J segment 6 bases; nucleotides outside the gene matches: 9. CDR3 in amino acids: CASGTDPGAEAFF. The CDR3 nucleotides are TGTGCCAGCGGGACAGACCCTGGTGCTGAAGCTTTCTTT.

The CDR3 DNA is TGTGCCAGCTCCCCAGGTTCTAGCGGTACCTACAATGAGCAGTTCTTC. The encoded protein is CASSPGSSGTYNEQFF. This chain connects TRBV18 to TRBJ2-1; 7 bases align to TRBD2. J lost 2 bases, V lost 6 bases, and 10 bases had no gene match. The germline gives CDR1 KGHSH, CDR2 LQKENI. This CDR3 is built from 16 residues.

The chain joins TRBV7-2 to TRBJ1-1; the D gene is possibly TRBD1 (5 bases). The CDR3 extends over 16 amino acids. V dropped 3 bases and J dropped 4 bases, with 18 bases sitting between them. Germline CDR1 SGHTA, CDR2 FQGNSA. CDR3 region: CASSFHPGEVGTEAFF. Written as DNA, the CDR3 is TGTGCCAGCAGCTTCCACCCGGGGGAAGTCGGCACTGAAGCTTTCTTT.

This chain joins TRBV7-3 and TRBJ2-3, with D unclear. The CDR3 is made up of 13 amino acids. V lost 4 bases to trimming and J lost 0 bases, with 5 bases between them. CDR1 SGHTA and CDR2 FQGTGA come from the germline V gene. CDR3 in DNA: TGTGCCAGCAGCTCCTATAGCACAGATACGCAGTATTTT. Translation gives CASSSYSTDTQYF.

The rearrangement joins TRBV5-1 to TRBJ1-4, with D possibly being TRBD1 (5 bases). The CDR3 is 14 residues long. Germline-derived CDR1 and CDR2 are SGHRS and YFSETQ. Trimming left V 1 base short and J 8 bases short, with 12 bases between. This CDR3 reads CASSLRTGGEKLFF. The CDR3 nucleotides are TGCGCCAGCAGCTTGCGTACAGGCGGAGAAAAACTGTTTTTT.

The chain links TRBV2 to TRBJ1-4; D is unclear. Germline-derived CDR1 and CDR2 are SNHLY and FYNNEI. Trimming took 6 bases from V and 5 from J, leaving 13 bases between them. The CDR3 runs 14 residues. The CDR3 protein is CASRYPLLNEKLFF. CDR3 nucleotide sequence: TGTGCCAGCAGGTATCCGCTTCTAAATGAAAAACTGTTTTTT.

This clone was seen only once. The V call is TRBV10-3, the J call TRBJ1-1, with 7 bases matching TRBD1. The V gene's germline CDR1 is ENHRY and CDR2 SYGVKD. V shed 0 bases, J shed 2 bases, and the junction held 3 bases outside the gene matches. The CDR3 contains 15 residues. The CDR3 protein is CAISESGGLNTEAFF. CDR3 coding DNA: TGTGCCATCAGTGAGTCAGGGGGCCTAAACACTGAAGCTTTCTTT.

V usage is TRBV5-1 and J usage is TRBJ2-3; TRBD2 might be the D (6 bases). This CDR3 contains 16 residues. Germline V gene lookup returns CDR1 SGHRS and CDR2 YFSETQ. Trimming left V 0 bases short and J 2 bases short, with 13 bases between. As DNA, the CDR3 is TGCGCCAGCAGCTTGGCGGGGGAGACTGCCACAGATACGCAGTATTTT. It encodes CASSLAGETATDTQYF.

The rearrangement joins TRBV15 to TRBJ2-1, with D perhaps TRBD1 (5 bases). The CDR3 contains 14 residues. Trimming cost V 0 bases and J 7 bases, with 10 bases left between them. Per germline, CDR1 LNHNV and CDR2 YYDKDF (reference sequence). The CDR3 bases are TGTGCCACCAGCAGAGATTTCAGGGCGAATGAGCAGTTCTTC. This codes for CATSRDFRANEQFF.

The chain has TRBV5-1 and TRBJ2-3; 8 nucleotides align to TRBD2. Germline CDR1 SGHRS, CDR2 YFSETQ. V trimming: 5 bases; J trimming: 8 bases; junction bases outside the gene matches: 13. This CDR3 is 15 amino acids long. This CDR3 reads CASSKDTAGGGTQYF. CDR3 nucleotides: TGCGCCAGCAGTAAAGACACGGCGGGAGGTGGTACGCAGTATTTT.

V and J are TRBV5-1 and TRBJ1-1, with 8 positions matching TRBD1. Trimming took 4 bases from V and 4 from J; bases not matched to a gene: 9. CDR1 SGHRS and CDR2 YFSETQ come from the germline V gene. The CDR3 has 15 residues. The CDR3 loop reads CASSESTGVSTEAFF. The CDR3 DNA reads TGCGCCAGCAGCGAATCGACAGGGGTTTCCACTGAAGCTTTCTTT.

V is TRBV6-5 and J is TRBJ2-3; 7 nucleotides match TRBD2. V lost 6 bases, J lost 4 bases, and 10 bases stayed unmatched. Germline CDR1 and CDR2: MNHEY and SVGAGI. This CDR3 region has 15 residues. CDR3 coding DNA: TGTGCCAGCAGGGGCGATGCGGGAGCCTCAGATACGCAGTATTTT. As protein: CASRGDAGASDTQYF.

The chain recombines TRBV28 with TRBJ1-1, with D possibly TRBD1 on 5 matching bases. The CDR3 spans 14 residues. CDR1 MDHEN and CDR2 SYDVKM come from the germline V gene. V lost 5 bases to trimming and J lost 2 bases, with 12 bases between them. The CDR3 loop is CASSTQGKNTEAFF. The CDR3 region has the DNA TGTGCCAGCAGTACTCAGGGAAAAAACACTGAAGCTTTCTTT.

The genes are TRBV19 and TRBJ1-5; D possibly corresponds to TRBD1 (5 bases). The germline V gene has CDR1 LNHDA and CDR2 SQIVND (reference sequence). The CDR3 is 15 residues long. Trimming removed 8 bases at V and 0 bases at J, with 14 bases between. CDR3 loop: CASGNWTLSNQPQHF. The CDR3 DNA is TGTGCCAGTGGGAATTGGACACTTAGCAATCAGCCCCAGCATTTT.

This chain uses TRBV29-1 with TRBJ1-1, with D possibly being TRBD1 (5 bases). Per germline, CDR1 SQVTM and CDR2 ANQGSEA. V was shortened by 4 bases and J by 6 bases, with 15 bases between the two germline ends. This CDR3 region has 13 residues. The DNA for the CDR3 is TGCAGCGTTGGGAGGGGATCGTGGGCTGAAGCTTTCTTT. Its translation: CSVGRGSWAEAFF.

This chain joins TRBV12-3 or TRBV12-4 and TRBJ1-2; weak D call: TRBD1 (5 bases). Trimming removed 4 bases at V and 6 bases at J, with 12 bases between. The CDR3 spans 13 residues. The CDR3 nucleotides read TGTGCCAGCAGTTACCTCAGGGTAGATGGCTACACCTTC. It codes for CASSYLRVDGYTF.

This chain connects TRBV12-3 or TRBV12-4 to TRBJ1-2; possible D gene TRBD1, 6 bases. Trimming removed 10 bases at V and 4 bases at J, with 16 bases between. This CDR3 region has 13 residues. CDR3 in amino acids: CATTPKGGYGYTF. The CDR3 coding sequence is TGTGCCACCACTCCCAAAGGGGGCTATGGCTACACCTTC.